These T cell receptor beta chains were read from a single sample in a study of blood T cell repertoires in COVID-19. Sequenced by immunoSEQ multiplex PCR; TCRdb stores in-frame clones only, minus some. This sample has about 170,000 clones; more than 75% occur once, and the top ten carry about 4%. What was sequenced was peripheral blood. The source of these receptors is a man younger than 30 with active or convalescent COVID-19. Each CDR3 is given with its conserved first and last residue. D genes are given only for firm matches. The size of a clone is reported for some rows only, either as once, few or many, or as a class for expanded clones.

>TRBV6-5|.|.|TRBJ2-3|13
CASSYPGTDTQYF
TGTGCCAGCAGTTACCCGGGCACAGATACGCAGTATTTT
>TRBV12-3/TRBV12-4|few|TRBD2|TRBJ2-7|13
CASSRSGSYEQYF
TGTGCCAGCAGTCGTAGCGGGAGTTACGAGCAGTACTTC
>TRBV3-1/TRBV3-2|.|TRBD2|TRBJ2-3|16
CASSRGLAGGTDTQYF
TGTGCCAGCAGCCGCGGACTAGCGGGAGGAACAGATACGCAGTATTTT
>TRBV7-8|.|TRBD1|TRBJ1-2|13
CASSFGTDYGYTF
TGTGCCAGCAGCTTCGGGACAGACTATGGCTACACCTTC
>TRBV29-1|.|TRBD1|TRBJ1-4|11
CSVYRGEKLFF
TGCAGCGTTTACAGGGGGGAAAAACTGTTTTTT
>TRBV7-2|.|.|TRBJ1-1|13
CASSLPGVTEAFF
TGTGCCAGCAGCCTCCCAGGGGTGACTGAAGCTTTCTTT
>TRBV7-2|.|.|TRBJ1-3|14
CASSLRGTGNTIYF
TGTGCCAGCAGCTTAAGGGGGACTGGAAACACCATATATTTT
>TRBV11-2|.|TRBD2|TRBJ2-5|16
CASSLAPSGIGETQYF
TGTGCCAGCAGCTTAGCCCCTAGCGGGATAGGGGAGACCCAGTACTTC
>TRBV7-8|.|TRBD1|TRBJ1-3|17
CASSPGGSQSSGNTIYF
TGTGCCAGCAGCCCAGGGGGGTCCCAGAGCTCTGGAAACACCATATATTTT
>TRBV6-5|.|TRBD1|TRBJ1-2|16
CASSSPRQGDLSGYTF
TGTGCCAGCAGTTCCCCACGACAGGGCGATTTGAGTGGCTACACCTTC
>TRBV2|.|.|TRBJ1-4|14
CASSEWGGTTRLFF
TGTGCCAGCAGTGAATGGGGGGGGACAACGAGACTGTTTTTT
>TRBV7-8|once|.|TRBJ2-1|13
CASSFGHDNEQFF
TGTGCCAGCAGCTTCGGACACGACAATGAGCAGTTCTTC
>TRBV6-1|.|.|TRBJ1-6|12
CASSEDISPLHF
TGTGCCAGCAGTGAAGACATTTCACCCCTCCACTTT
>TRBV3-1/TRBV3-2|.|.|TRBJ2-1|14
CASSQVVAGSEQFF
TGTGCCAGCAGCCAAGTTGTCGCGGGTAGTGAGCAGTTCTTC
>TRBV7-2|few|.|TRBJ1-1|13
CASSQMANTEAFF
TGTGCCAGCAGCCAAATGGCGAACACTGAAGCTTTCTTT
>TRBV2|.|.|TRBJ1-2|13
CASRAGTNYGYTF
TGTGCCAGCAGGGCCGGGACAAACTATGGCTACACCTTC
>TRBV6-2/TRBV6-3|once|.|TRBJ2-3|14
CASSRRQVTDTQYF
TGTGCCAGCAGCCGACGACAGGTCACAGATACGCAGTATTTT
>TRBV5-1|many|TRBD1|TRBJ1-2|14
CASSPGQGGYGYTF
TGCGCCAGCAGCCCGGGACAGGGTGGCTATGGCTACACCTTC
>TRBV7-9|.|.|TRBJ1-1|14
CASSIDTENTEAFF
TGTGCCAGCAGCATCGACACGGAGAACACTGAAGCTTTCTTT
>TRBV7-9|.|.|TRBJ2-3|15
CASSFPGVGTDTQYF
TGTGCCAGCAGCTTCCCGGGGGTGGGCACAGATACGCAGTATTTT
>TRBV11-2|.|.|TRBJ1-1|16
CASNTGNFPMNTEAFF
TGTGCCAGCAACACAGGAAACTTCCCTATGAACACTGAAGCTTTCTTT
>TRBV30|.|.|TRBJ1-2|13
CAWTLGSDYGYTF
TGTGCCTGGACGTTGGGCAGTGACTATGGCTACACCTTC
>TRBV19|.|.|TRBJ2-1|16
CASSITLRGSRNEQFF
TGTGCCAGTAGTATAACACTACGGGGTTCAAGAAATGAGCAGTTCTTC
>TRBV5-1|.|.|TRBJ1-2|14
CASSLEREVYGYTF
TGCGCCAGCAGCTTGGAAAGGGAGGTTTATGGCTACACCTTC
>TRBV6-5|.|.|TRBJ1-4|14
CASSTFVWSEKLFF
TGTGCCAGCAGTACATTCGTCTGGAGTGAAAAACTGTTTTTT
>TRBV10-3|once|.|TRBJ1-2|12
CAISEDRHGYTF
TGTGCCATCAGTGAGGACAGGCACGGCTACACCTTC
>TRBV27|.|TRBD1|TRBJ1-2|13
CASRTGGQYGYTF
TGTGCCAGCAGGACAGGGGGCCAGTATGGCTACACCTTC
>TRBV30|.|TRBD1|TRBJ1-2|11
CAWSRGYGYTF
TGTGCCTGGAGCAGGGGGTATGGCTACACCTTC
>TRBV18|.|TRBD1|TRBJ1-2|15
CASSPPGQGAYGYTF
TGTGCCAGCTCACCACCGGGACAGGGGGCCTATGGCTACACCTTC
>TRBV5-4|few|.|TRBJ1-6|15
CASSLGGQRNSPLHF
TGTGCCAGCAGCTTGGGAGGACAGAGAAATTCACCCCTCCACTTT
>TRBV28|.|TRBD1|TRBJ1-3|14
CASSPSDRANTIYF
TGTGCCAGCAGCCCCTCTGACAGGGCCAACACCATATATTTT
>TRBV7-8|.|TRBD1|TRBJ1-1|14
CASSPQGQPLEAFF
TGTGCCAGCAGCCCCCAGGGACAGCCTCTTGAAGCTTTCTTT
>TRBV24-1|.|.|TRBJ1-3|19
CATSDLRQPYYASGNTIYF
TGTGCCACCAGTGATTTGCGACAGCCTTACTACGCTTCTGGAAACACCATATATTTT
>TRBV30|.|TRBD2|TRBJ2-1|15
CAWSVLAGFYNEQFF
TGTGCCTGGAGTGTCCTAGCGGGGTTCTACAATGAGCAGTTCTTC
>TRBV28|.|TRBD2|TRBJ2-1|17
CASSSRLAGISYNEQFF
TGTGCCAGCAGTTCCCGGCTAGCGGGAATCTCCTACAATGAGCAGTTCTTC
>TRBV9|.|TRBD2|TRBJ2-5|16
CASSSTSGSPLETQYF
TGTGCCAGCAGCTCAACTAGCGGGAGTCCCCTAGAGACCCAGTACTTC
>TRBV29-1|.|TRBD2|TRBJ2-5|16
CSVLGLAGSGTETQYF
TGCAGCGTGTTAGGACTAGCGGGATCCGGTACGGAGACCCAGTACTTC
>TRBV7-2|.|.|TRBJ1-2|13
CASSLALRAGYTF
TGTGCCAGCAGCTTAGCCCTCAGGGCCGGCTACACCTTC
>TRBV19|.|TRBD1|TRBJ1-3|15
CASSIGTGTGNTIYF
TGTGCCAGTAGTATCGGGACAGGGACTGGAAACACCATATATTTT
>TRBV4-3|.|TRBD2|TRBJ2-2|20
CASSPLVGTSGSLGTGELFF
TGCGCCAGCAGCCCCCTCGTCGGGACTAGCGGGAGTCTCGGCACCGGGGAGCTGTTTTTT
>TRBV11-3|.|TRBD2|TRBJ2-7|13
CASSASGSYEQYF
TGTGCCAGCAGCGCTAGCGGGAGCTACGAGCAGTACTTC
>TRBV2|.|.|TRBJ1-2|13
CASTMTGALGYTF
TGTGCCAGCACCATGACAGGAGCACTTGGCTACACCTTC
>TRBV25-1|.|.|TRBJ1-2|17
CASSESDGDPGEYGYTF
TGTGCCAGCAGTGAATCTGACGGGGATCCAGGCGAGTATGGCTACACCTTC
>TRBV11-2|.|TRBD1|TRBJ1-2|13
CASSTMGTGLRTF
TGTGCCAGCAGTACAATGGGGACAGGGCTCCGCACCTTC
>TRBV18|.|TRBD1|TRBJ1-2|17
CASSPDRPNTSLGGYTF
TGTGCCAGCTCACCGGACAGGCCCAATACATCCCTTGGAGGCTACACCTTC
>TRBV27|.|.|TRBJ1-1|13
CASSLATDTEAFF
TGTGCCAGCAGCCTTGCCACTGACACTGAAGCTTTCTTT
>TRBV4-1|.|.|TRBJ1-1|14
CASSQPTVRTEAFF
TGCGCCAGCAGCCAACCGACAGTAAGAACTGAAGCTTTCTTT
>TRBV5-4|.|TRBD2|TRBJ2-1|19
CASSWGGSGGRSSYNEQFF
TGTGCCAGCAGCTGGGGGGGTAGCGGGGGCCGGAGCTCCTACAATGAGCAGTTCTTC
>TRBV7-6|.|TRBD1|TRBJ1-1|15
CASSLLTGEIAEAFF
TGTGCCAGCAGCTTACTCACAGGGGAGATCGCTGAAGCTTTCTTT
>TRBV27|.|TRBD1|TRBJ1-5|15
CASSQDRGSNQPQHF
TGTGCCAGCAGCCAGGACAGGGGCAGCAATCAGCCCCAGCATTTT
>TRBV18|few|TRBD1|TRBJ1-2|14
CASSALTGASGYTF
TGTGCCAGCTCAGCACTGACAGGGGCGAGCGGCTACACCTTC
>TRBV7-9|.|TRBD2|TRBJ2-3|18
CASSSATVGREGADTQYF
TGTGCCAGCAGCTCAGCAACTGTGGGGCGGGAGGGCGCAGATACGCAGTATTTT
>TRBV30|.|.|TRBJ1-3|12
CAWNLGGDTIYF
TGTGCCTGGAACCTGGGGGGGGACACCATATATTTT
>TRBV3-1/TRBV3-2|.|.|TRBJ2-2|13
CASSQRESGELFF
TGTGCCAGCAGCCAACGTGAGTCCGGGGAGCTGTTTTTT